This T cell receptor (beta chain) derives from a study of blood T cells in healthy people across ages. For the second PCR, which ran for 7 to 11 cycles, a sample-barcoded 5' primer and a J-beta primer mix were used. TCRdb recomputed calls from the 5' RACE reads with MiXCR, one row per CDR3 protein. The table includes some 1.6 million distinct CDR3 sequences, roughly 30% detected once. Germline loops: CDR1 SEHNR, CDR2 FQNEAQ (reference sequence). Losses at the gene ends were 4 bases for V and 6 bases for J; bases not matched to a gene: 5. The CDR3 loop spans 14 amino acids. This rearrangement joins TRBV7-9 to TRBJ2-3; TRBD2 matches 9 bases. The sample taken for sequencing was blood. The sequence was obtained from a woman in her twenties or thirties in good health. Here the CDR3 DNA reads TGTGCCAGCAGCTATAGCGGGAGTAAGGATACGCAGTATTTT. Translation: CASSYSGSKDTQYF. Supplemented by reference TRBV7-9 and TRBJ2-3, the full variable domain reads DTGVSQNPRHKITKRGQNVTFRCDPISEHNRLYWYRQTLGQGPEFLTYFQNEAQLEKSRLLSDRFSAERPKGSFSTLEIQRTEQGDSAMYLCASSYSGSKDTQYFGPGTRLTVL.